A single sample is the source of the 27 T cell receptor beta chains below, sequenced in a study of T cells after yellow fever vaccination. Each CDR3 protein gets one entry after TCRdb re-called the 5' RACE reads with MiXCR. Found here are some 320,000 distinct CDR3 sequences, 3.5% to 4.5% of them singletons; the top ten hold approximately 19%. The source material was PBMCs, sampled 15 days after the yellow fever booster vaccination. The source of these receptors is a man aged 18-30 years who received the YFV17D yellow fever vaccine.

The sample holds a few counts of this clonotype. This rearrangement joins TRBV4-3 to TRBJ2-1; D is uncertain. V lost 0 bases and J 4 bases, leaving 7 bases between the germline ends. From germline, CDR1 is LGHNA and CDR2 YSLEER. This CDR3 has 14 residues. The CDR3 loop reads CASSQESVYNEQFF. CDR3 nucleotide sequence: TGCGCCAGCAGCCAAGAATCAGTGTACAATGAGCAGTTCTTC.

This clonotype occurred many times. The chain couples TRBV20-1 to TRBJ2-2; perhaps TRBD2 as D (7 bases). Germline CDR1 is DFQATT and CDR2 is SNEGSKA (reference sequence). Trimming took off 2 bases at V and 6 bases at J, with 13 bases between the two ends. CDR3 size: 14 residues. Here the CDR3 DNA reads TGCAGTGCTAGAAACGGGGGGCAAGCCGGGGAGCTGTTTTTT. The encoded protein is CSARNGGQAGELFF.

The table lists this clonotype with many counts. This chain connects TRBV3-1 to TRBJ1-1, with D possibly TRBD1 on 6 matching bases. Between the trimmed V and J ends, which lost 0 bases and 0 bases, there was a span of 8 bases. CDR3 size: 15 residues. The V gene's germline CDR1 is LGHDT and CDR2 YNNKEL (reference sequence). In DNA, the CDR3 is TGTGCCAGCAGCCAAGACAGGGGTGTGAACACTGAAGCTTTCTTT. This codes for CASSQDRGVNTEAFF.

This clonotype showed up just a few times. This CDR3 is CASSRSTPGQSNSPLHF. Written as DNA, the CDR3 is TGCGCCAGCAGCCGAAGCACACCGGGACAGTCTAATTCACCCCTCCACTTT. V is TRBV4-1 and J is TRBJ1-6, with TRBD1 matching 7 bases. Germline V gives CDR1 MGHRA, CDR2 YSYEKL. The CDR3 length is 17 residues. The ends lost 4 bases at V and 6 bases at J; junction bases unmatched: 12.

This clonotype was counted at least ten times. In nucleotides, the CDR3 is TGTGCCAGCAGTCCCCGCAGCACTTACAATGAGCAGTTCTTC. Protein sequence: CASSPRSTYNEQFF. V gene TRBV6-5 combines with J gene TRBJ2-1, with D unclear. Germline V CDR1 and CDR2: MNHEY, SVGAGI. This CDR3 is 14 amino acids long. V lost 5 bases and J lost 4, with 12 bases in between.

In this sample, this clonotype turned up many times. The rearrangement uses TRBV9 and TRBJ1-1; 9 bases line up with TRBD1. CDR1 is SGDLS and CDR2 is YYNGEE in the germline V gene. The CDR3 sequence is 16 residues long. V lost 3 bases to trimming and J lost 1 base; unmatched junction nucleotides: 7. In DNA form, the CDR3 reads TGTGCCAGCAGCGCCGAGACAGGGGGTGGGAACACTGAAGCTTTCTTT. It codes for CASSAETGGGNTEAFF.

The V call is TRBV2, the J call TRBJ2-5, with D tentatively TRBD2 (7 bases). This CDR3 is 14 amino acids long. Germline assignment: CDR1 SNHLY and CDR2 FYNNEI. The ends were cut back, 4 bases at V and 5 bases at J, with 14 bases in the middle. The CDR3 DNA reads TGTGCCAGCAGTGTCTTCGGGGGGCCCGAGACCCAGTACTTC. Translation: CASSVFGGPETQYF. Full variable domain (missing parts from reference TRBV2 and TRBJ2-5): EPEVTQTPSHQVTQMGQEVILRCVPISNHLYFYWYRQILGQKVEFLVSFYNNEISEKSEIFDDQFSVERPDGSNFTLKIRSTKLEDSAMYFCASSVFGGPETQYFGPGTRLLVL.

The chain recombines TRBV6-5 with TRBJ1-2; D remains ambiguous. CDR3 length: 13 residues. V shed 2 bases and J shed 8 bases, with 12 bases lying between them. Germline V gene lookup returns CDR1 MNHEY and CDR2 SVGAGI. The CDR3 loop reads CASSYGEWWGYTF. CDR3 nucleotides: TGTGCCAGCAGTTACGGAGAGTGGTGGGGCTACACCTTC.

The rearrangement joins TRBV5-1 to TRBJ2-5, with D possibly matching TRBD1 (6 bases). The CDR3 has 14 residues. Deletions cut 3 bases from V and 2 bases from J, with 11 bases between. Germline CDR1 is SGHRS and CDR2 is YFSETQ. CDR3 protein: CASSSGQFQETQYF. The CDR3 nucleotides read TGCGCCAGCAGCTCAGGACAGTTTCAAGAGACCCAGTACTTC.

This clonotype was detected a few times. V and J are TRBV6-2 or TRBV6-3 and TRBJ2-7; 7 bases align to TRBD1. CDR3 length: 14 residues. Germline CDR1 and CDR2: MNHEY and SVGEGT. Trimming took 5 bases from V and 2 from J; bases not matched to a gene: 6. As DNA, the CDR3 is TGTGCCAGCAGTCAACTAAGGGGGCCCTACGAGCAGTACGTC. Translation: CASSQLRGPYEQYV.

This clonotype was seen at least ten times. The gene calls are TRBV28 and TRBJ2-5; D is uncertain. The CDR3 runs 13 residues. The germline V gene has CDR1 MDHEN and CDR2 SYDVKM. V lost 5 bases and J lost 0, with 7 bases in between. The DNA of the CDR3 is TGTGCCAGCAGTGGGCGCGACCAAGAGACCCAGTACTTC. This encodes CASSGRDQETQYF. Full variable domain (outside the CDR3, taken from reference TRBV28 and TRBJ2-5): DVKVTQSSRYLVKRTGEKVFLECVQDMDHENMFWYRQDPGLGLRLIYFSYDVKMKEKGDIPEGYSVSREKKERFSLILESASTNQTSMYLCASSGRDQETQYFGPGTRLLVL.

This clonotype was counted ten times or more. This chain connects TRBV7-2 to TRBJ1-5; perhaps TRBD1 as D (5 bases). The length of the CDR3 is 14 residues. Germline V gene sequence: CDR1 SGHTA, CDR2 FQGNSA. Trimming took off 1 base at V and 4 bases at J, with 8 bases between the two ends. CDR3 coding DNA: TGTGCCAGCAGCTTAGTTAAGGGGAATCAGCCCCAGCATTTT. It translates to CASSLVKGNQPQHF. Full variable domain (missing parts from reference TRBV7-2 and TRBJ1-5): GAGVSQSPSNKVTEKGKDVELRCDPISGHTALYWYRQSLGQGLEFLIYFQGNSAPDKSGLPSDRFSAERTGGSVSTLTIQRTQQEDSAVYLCASSLVKGNQPQHFGDGTRLSIL.

The CDR3 bases are TGTGCCAGCAGCTTTAAGGATACGCAGTATTTT. Encoded protein: CASSFKDTQYF. V and J are TRBV7-9 and TRBJ2-3, with D hard to call. Trimming pared 3 bases from V and 6 bases from J, leaving 4 bases between. The CDR3 totals 11 residues. Germline V lookup: CDR1 SEHNR, CDR2 FQNEAQ (reference sequence).

Ten or more counts support this clonotype. The V and J genes are TRBV7-2 and TRBJ2-5, with D possibly being TRBD2 (6 bases). The germline V gene encodes CDR1 SGHTA and CDR2 FQGNSA. V lost 6 bases, J lost 5 bases, and 10 bases lay in between. The CDR3 has 12 amino acids. This CDR3 is CASSRDWETQYF. CDR3 nucleotides: TGTGCCAGCAGTAGGGACTGGGAGACCCAGTACTTC. The variable domain in full, with the rest retrieved from reference TRBV7-2 and TRBJ2-5, is GAGVSQSPSNKVTEKGKDVELRCDPISGHTALYWYRQSLGQGLEFLIYFQGNSAPDKSGLPSDRFSAERTGGSVSTLTIQRTQQEDSAVYLCASSRDWETQYFGPGTRLLVL.

J is TRBJ2-1 and V is TRBV5-5; no firm D call. Deletions cut 0 bases from V and 5 bases from J, with 15 bases between. The CDR3 runs 16 residues. Germline values: CDR1 SGHKS, CDR2 YYEKEE (reference sequence). The CDR3: CASSLARPPPDNEQFF. The CDR3 region has the DNA TGTGCCAGCAGCTTGGCCCGGCCCCCGCCAGACAATGAGCAGTTCTTC.

This clonotype has ten or more counts. V usage is TRBV7-9 and J usage is TRBJ1-2; maybe TRBD1 (5 bases). The CDR3 has 15 residues. The germline CDR1 and CDR2 sequences are SEHNR and FQNEAQ (reference sequence). The V end lost 4 bases, the J end lost 3 bases, and 15 bases lay between the germline ends. Here the CDR3 DNA reads TGTGCCAGCAGCTCGACCCAGGGATTTCACTATGGCTACACCTTC. Its protein is CASSSTQGFHYGYTF.

The V gene is TRBV24-1, the J gene TRBJ1-2; D is possibly TRBD1 (6 bases). CDR3 length equals 14 residues. Germline V lookup: CDR1 KGHDR, CDR2 SFDVKD. V was clipped by 6 bases and J by 4 bases, with 14 bases between them. The CDR3 sequence: CATSLSTGAYGYTF. CDR3 sequence (DNA): TGTGCCACCAGTCTCTCGACAGGAGCCTATGGCTACACCTTC.

This clonotype has just a few counts. The V call is TRBV7-9, the J call TRBJ1-2; 9 nucleotides match TRBD1. Looked up from germline, CDR1 is SEHNR and CDR2 is FQNEAQ (reference sequence). V trimming: 4 bases; J trimming: 6 bases; junction bases outside the gene matches: 9. This CDR3 is 15 amino acids long. CDR3 in DNA: TGTGCCAGCAGCTCCGGACAGGGGAGGCAGAATGGCTACACCTTC. Protein: CASSSGQGRQNGYTF.

This clonotype came up a few times. The V and J genes are TRBV28 and TRBJ1-6, with 8 bases fitting TRBD1. Germline V gene data show CDR1 as MDHEN and CDR2 as SYDVKM. The CDR3 runs 16 residues. J gave up 7 bases and V 6 bases, and 11 bases lay outside the gene matches. DNA of the CDR3: TGTGCCAGCAGGCACGGGACAGGCCTTGGCAATTCACCCCTCCACTTT. As protein: CASRHGTGLGNSPLHF. The full variable domain, its missing parts supplied by reference TRBV28 and TRBJ1-6, is DVKVTQSSRYLVKRTGEKVFLECVQDMDHENMFWYRQDPGLGLRLIYFSYDVKMKEKGDIPEGYSVSREKKERFSLILESASTNQTSMYLCASRHGTGLGNSPLHFGNGTRLTVT.

The sample holds a few counts of this clonotype. Here the CDR3 DNA reads TGCAGTGCTCTTACTAGCGGGGGGACTGATACGCAGTATTTT. Its protein is CSALTSGGTDTQYF. The V gene is TRBV20-1, the J gene TRBJ2-3; 12 bases line up with TRBD2. This CDR3 is built from 14 residues. Germline CDR1 is DFQATT and CDR2 is SNEGSKA (reference sequence). V was pared by 5 bases and J by 6 bases, with 6 bases of the junction left unmatched.

The sample holds many counts of this clonotype. This chain uses TRBV5-1 with TRBJ2-3; no reliable D call. CDR3 length: 14 residues. The V end lost 0 bases, the J end lost 6 bases, and 11 bases lay between the germline ends. From germline, CDR1 is SGHRS and CDR2 YFSETQ. The CDR3 bases are TGCGCCAGCAGCTTGGCAATACCACCGGATACGCAGTATTTT. As protein: CASSLAIPPDTQYF.

This clonotype was picked up many times. The J gene is TRBJ2-1, the V gene TRBV7-6; D is possibly TRBD2 (6 bases). Germline-derived CDR1 and CDR2 are SGHVS and FNYEAQ. This CDR3 has 16 residues. The V gene lost 5 bases and the J gene lost 5 bases, with 19 bases spanning the gap. The CDR3 DNA is TGTGCCAGCAGCCCCGGGACTGGCGCGGTGGACAATGAGCAGTTCTTC. Its protein product is CASSPGTGAVDNEQFF.

The chain joins TRBV29-1 to TRBJ2-5; 8 bases are a match to TRBD2. The V segment lost 2 bases and the J segment 4 bases; nucleotides outside the gene matches: 9. Germline lookup yields CDR1 SQVTM and CDR2 ANQGSEA. This CDR3 region has 15 residues. CDR3 region: CSVELGRGGGETQYF. The CDR3 nucleotides are TGCAGCGTTGAATTGGGTCGGGGGGGCGGAGAGACCCAGTACTTC.

The gene calls are TRBV18 and TRBJ1-5, with TRBD1 as a possible D gene (5 bases). The CDR3 covers 15 residues. With 2 bases removed from V and 4 bases from J, the gap between germline ends came to 12 bases. Germline V gene data show CDR1 as KGHSH and CDR2 as LQKENI. In DNA, the CDR3 is TGTGCCAGCTCACCAGGAGGGGCGCGAAATCAGCCCCAGCATTTT. The encoded protein is CASSPGGARNQPQHF. Filled out from reference TRBV18 and TRBJ1-5, the complete variable domain reads NAGVMQNPRHLVRRRGQEARLRCSPMKGHSHVYWYRQLPEEGLKFMVYLQKENIIDESGMPKERFSAEFPKEGPSILRIQQVVRGDSAAYFCASSPGGARNQPQHFGDGTRLSIL.

The gene calls are TRBV29-1 and TRBJ2-5; 12 bases align to TRBD2. Germline CDR1 reads SQVTM; CDR2 reads ANQGSEA. Trimming cost V 1 base and J 4 bases; bases outside gene matches: 4. The CDR3 is 15 residues long. The CDR3 DNA reads TGCAGCGTTGAAGGTGCTAGCGGGGGGGGAGAGACCCAGTACTTC. Translating it yields CSVEGASGGGETQYF.

The sample holds many counts of this clonotype. This chain joins TRBV5-1 and TRBJ1-5; a possible D gene is TRBD1 (5 bases). This CDR3 is built from 15 residues. The V end was cut by 6 bases, the J end by 4 bases, with 17 bases between. The germline V gene encodes CDR1 SGHRS and CDR2 YFSETQ. The CDR3 region is CASTPGPGPNQPQHF. CDR3 DNA: TGCGCCAGCACCCCCGGACCGGGACCTAATCAGCCCCAGCATTTT.

In this sample, this clonotype turned up many times. V and J are TRBV12-3 or TRBV12-4 and TRBJ1-3; no clear D gene. The CDR3 extends over 14 amino acids. V lost 5 bases and J 4 bases, leaving 12 bases between the germline ends. The CDR3 nucleotides read TGTGCCAGCAGTGCAAATGGAGGCGGAAACACCATATATTTT. This sequence encodes CASSANGGGNTIYF.